Listed below are T cell receptor beta chains from one sample, sequenced in a study of CD8 T cells in ankylosing spondylitis. MiXCR was run by TCRdb on the 5' RACE reads, yielding one entry per CDR3 protein. The sample includes 310,000 or so distinct CDR3 sequences, roughly 20% of them seen just once. The sample was blood, either unsorted or a sorted T cell fraction (not recorded which). These receptors all stem from a male donor with ankylosing spondylitis or in good health (not recorded which). Each CDR3 is given with its conserved first and last residue. D genes are given only for firm matches. Expanded clones get a size class; other rows say once, few or many, or leave the size out.

J gene	V gene	clone size	D gene	CDR3 protein	CDR3 DNA
TRBJ2-3	TRBV19	NA	TRBD1	CASSPSRTGIRTDTQYF	TGTGCCAGTAGCCCATCTCGGACAGGCATCAGGACAGATACGCAGTATTTT
TRBJ2-6	TRBV12-3/TRBV12-4	NA	NA	CASSLQGGSGANVLTF	TGTGCCAGCAGTTTGCAAGGGGGCTCTGGGGCCAACGTCCTGACTTTC
TRBJ2-4	TRBV6-1	few	NA	CALRGEIIAKNIQYF	TGTGCCCTCAGGGGGGAGATTATAGCCAAAAACATTCAGTACTTC
TRBJ1-5	TRBV6-1	few	TRBD1	CASSGGQAGNQPQHF	TGTGCCAGCAGTGGAGGACAGGCGGGCAATCAGCCCCAGCATTTT
TRBJ1-6	TRBV12-3/TRBV12-4	many	NA	CASRINRASLHF	TGTGCCAGCAGGATAAACAGGGCGTCTCTCCACTTT
TRBJ1-2	TRBV4-2	NA	NA	CASSQDFPANYGYTF	TGTGCCAGCAGCCAAGATTTCCCGGCTAACTATGGCTACACCTTC
TRBJ2-2	TRBV12-3/TRBV12-4	NA	NA	CASSRGTGRDTGELFF	TGTGCCAGCAGCAGAGGAACAGGGCGTGACACCGGGGAGCTGTTTTTT
TRBJ2-1	TRBV6-5	few	NA	CASSYSRGDEQFF	TGTGCCAGCAGTTACTCTAGGGGCGATGAGCAGTTCTTC
TRBJ1-2	TRBV5-1	NA	NA	CASSSPETNYGYTF	TGCGCCAGCAGCTCGCCTGAAACTAACTATGGCTACACCTTC
TRBJ1-1	TRBV24-1	many	TRBD1	CATRPTQGANTEAFF	TGTGCCACCAGACCAACGCAGGGGGCGAACACTGAAGCTTTCTTT
TRBJ2-1	TRBV29-1	many	TRBD2	CSVTNAGLAVQGQFF	TGCAGCGTTACTAATGCGGGACTAGCGGTCCAAGGGCAGTTCTTC
TRBJ2-4	TRBV4-1	few	NA	CASSQDTLGGTKNIQYF	TGCGCCAGCAGCCAAGATACCCTAGGGGGAACCAAAAACATTCAGTACTTC
TRBJ2-5	TRBV24-1	many	TRBD1	CATSDSGTGEQETQYF	TGTGCCACCAGTGACTCCGGGACAGGGGAGCAAGAGACCCAGTACTTC
TRBJ1-1	TRBV7-9	NA	NA	CASSLLFGEAAFF	TGTGCCAGCAGCTTATTATTCGGGGAGGCGGCTTTCTTT
TRBJ2-3	TRBV12-3/TRBV12-4	few	NA	CASNPSRSWGALDTQYF	TGTGCCAGCAACCCTTCCCGGAGCTGGGGGGCGTTAGATACGCAGTATTTT
TRBJ1-5	TRBV5-1	NA	NA	CASSFGRDQPQHF	TGCGCCAGCAGCTTTGGAAGAGATCAGCCCCAGCATTTT
TRBJ2-3	TRBV10-3	many	NA	CAITPRQTLGTDTQYF	TGTGCCATCACCCCAAGACAGACCCTCGGCACAGATACGCAGTATTTT
TRBJ2-5	TRBV4-1	NA	NA	CASSPPAELQETQYF	TGCGCCAGCAGCCCCCCAGCGGAGCTCCAAGAGACCCAGTACTTC
TRBJ2-3	TRBV14	NA	TRBD2	CASSQESRGGDTQYF	TGTGCCAGCAGCCAAGAGTCCCGCGGGGGGGATACGCAGTATTTT
TRBJ2-2	TRBV18	few	NA	CASSPRGVTGELFF	TGTGCCAGCTCCCCCCGAGGGGTCACCGGGGAGCTGTTTTTT
TRBJ1-6	TRBV29-1	NA	NA	CSVAMGGQGSPLHF	TGCAGCGTTGCAATGGGGGGGCAGGGGTCACCCCTCCACTTT
TRBJ2-1	TRBV5-1	many	TRBD2	CASSSAGGPLDEQFF	TGCGCCAGCAGCTCAGCGGGAGGGCCTTTGGATGAGCAGTTCTTC
TRBJ2-1	TRBV7-2	NA	NA	CASSPTPSYNEQFF	TGTGCCAGCAGCCCGACGCCCTCCTACAATGAGCAGTTCTTC
TRBJ2-1	TRBV5-1	NA	NA	CASSLDRELDQFF	TGCGCCAGCAGCTTGGACCGGGAGTTGGATCAGTTCTTC
TRBJ2-4	TRBV19	NA	TRBD1	CASSIPTGSENIQYF	TGTGCCAGTAGTATCCCGACAGGGTCTGAAAACATTCAGTACTTC
TRBJ2-3	TRBV11-2	few	NA	CASSLDRLATDTQYF	TGTGCCAGCAGCTTAGATCGTCTAGCGACAGATACGCAGTATTTT
TRBJ2-2	TRBV7-3	few	TRBD1	CASSRTGGAGTGELFF	TGTGCCAGCAGTCGGACAGGGGGCGCGGGCACCGGGGAGCTGTTTTTT
TRBJ2-1	TRBV4-2	many	NA	CASSQGPLEQFF	TGTGCCAGCAGCCAAGGCCCCTTAGAGCAGTTCTTC
TRBJ2-1	TRBV6-1	NA	TRBD1	CASSGWDRGALTYYNEQFF	TGTGCCAGCAGTGGGTGGGACAGGGGCGCGCTGACCTACTACAATGAGCAGTTCTTC